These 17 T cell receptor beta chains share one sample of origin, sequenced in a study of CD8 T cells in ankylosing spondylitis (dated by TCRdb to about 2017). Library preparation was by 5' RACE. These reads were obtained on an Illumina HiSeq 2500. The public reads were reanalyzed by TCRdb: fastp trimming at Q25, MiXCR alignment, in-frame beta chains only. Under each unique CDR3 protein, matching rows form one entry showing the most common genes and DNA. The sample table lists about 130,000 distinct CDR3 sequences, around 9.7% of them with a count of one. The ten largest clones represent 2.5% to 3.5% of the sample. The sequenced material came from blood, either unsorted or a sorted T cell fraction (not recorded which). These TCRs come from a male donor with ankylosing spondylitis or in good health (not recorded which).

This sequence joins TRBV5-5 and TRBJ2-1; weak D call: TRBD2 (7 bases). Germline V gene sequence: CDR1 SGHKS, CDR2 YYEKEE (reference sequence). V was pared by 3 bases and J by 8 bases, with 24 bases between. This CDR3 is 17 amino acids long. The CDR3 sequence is CASSSRGRAGSFHEQFF. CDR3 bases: TGTGCCAGCAGCTCGCGGGGGCGAGCGGGAAGTTTCCATGAGCAGTTCTTC.

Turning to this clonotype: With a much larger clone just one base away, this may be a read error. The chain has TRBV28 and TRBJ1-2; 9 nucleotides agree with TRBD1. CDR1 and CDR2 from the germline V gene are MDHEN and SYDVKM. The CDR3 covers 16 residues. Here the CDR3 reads CASIDLTGTGIGGHTF. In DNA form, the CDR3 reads TGTGCCAGCATTGATCTAACCGGGACAGGGATCGGTGGCCACACCTTC.

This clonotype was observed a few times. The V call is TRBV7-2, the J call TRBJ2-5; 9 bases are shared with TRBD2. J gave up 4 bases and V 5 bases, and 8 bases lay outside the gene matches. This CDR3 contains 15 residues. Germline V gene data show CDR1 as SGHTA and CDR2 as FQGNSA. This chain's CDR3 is CASSDRFSGRETQYF. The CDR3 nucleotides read TGTGCCAGCAGCGACCGTTTTAGCGGGAGAGAGACCCAGTACTTC.

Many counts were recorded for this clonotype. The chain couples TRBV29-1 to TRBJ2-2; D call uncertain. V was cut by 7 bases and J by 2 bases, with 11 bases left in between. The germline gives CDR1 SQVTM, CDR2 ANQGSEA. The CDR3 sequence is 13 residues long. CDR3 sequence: CSAADFNTGELFF. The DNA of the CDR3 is TGCAGCGCAGCAGACTTTAACACCGGGGAGCTGTTTTTT.

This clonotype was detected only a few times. The CDR3 DNA is TGTGCCAGCTCACCGTCCTCAGGTGAGAACACTGAAGCTTTCTTT. This encodes CASSPSSGENTEAFF. The V call is TRBV18, the J call TRBJ1-1; D gene ambiguous. The CDR3 runs to 15 residues. Trimming took off 3 bases at V and 1 base at J, with 12 bases between the two ends. Germline loops: CDR1 KGHSH, CDR2 LQKENI.

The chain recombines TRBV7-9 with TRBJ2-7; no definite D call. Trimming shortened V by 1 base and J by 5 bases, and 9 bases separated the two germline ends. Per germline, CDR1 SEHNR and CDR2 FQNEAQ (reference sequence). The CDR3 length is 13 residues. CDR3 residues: CASSLDRFDEQYF. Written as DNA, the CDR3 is TGTGCCAGCAGCTTAGACAGATTCGACGAGCAGTACTTC. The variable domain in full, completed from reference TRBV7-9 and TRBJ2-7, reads DTGVSQNPRHKITKRGQNVTFRCDPISEHNRLYWYRQTLGQGPEFLTYFQNEAQLEKSRLLSDRFSAERPKGSFSTLEIQRTEQGDSAMYLCASSLDRFDEQYFGPGTRLTVT.

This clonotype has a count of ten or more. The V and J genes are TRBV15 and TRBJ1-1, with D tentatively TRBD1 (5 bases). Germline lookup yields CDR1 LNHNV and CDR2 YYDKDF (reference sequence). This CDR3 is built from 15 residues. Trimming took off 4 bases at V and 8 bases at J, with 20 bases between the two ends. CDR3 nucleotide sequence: TGTGCCACCAGCAACCGCCGGGGGGGATTCTCCGAAGCTTTCTTT. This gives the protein CATSNRRGGFSEAFF.

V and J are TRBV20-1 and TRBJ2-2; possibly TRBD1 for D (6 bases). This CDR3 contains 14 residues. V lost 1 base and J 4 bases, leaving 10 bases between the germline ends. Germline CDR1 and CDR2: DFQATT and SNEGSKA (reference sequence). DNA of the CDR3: TGCAGTGCTAGAGGCCCGACAGGCACCGGGGAGCTGTTTTTT. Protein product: CSARGPTGTGELFF.

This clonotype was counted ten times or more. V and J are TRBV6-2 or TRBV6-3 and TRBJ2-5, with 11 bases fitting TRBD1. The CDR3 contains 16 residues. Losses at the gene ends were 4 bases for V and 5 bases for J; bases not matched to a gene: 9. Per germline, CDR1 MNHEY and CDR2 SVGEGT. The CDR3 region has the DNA TGTGCCAGCAGTTCCCCCTTGGACAGGGGGCGGGAGACCCAGTACTTC. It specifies CASSSPLDRGRETQYF.

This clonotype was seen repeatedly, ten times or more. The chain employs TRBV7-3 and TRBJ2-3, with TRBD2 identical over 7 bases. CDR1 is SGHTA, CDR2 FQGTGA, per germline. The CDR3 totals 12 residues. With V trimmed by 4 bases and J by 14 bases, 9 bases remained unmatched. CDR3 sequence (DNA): TGTGCCAGCAGCTACAATGGACTAGACCTGTATTTT. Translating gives CASSYNGLDLYF. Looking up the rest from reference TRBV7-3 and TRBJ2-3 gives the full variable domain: GAGVSQTPSNKVTEKGKYVELRCDPISGHTALYWYRQSLGQGPEFLIYFQGTGAADDSGLPNDRFFAVRPEGSVSTLKIQRTERGDSAVYLCASSYNGLDLYFGPGTRLTVL.

CDR3 nucleotide sequence: TGCAGCGTCGTGAGACAGGTTAACACTGAAGCTTTCTTT. It specifies CSVVRQVNTEAFF. The chain has TRBV29-1 and TRBJ1-1; a possible D gene is TRBD1 (6 bases). The CDR3 covers 13 residues. CDR1 is SQVTM and CDR2 is ANQGSEA in the germline V gene. The germline V and J ends were trimmed by 6 bases and 2 bases, with 13 bases remaining between them.

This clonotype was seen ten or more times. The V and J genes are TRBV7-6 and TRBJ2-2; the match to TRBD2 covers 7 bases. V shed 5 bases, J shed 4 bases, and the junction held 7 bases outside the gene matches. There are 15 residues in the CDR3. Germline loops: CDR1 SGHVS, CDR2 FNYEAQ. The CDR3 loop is CASSRTSATTGELFF. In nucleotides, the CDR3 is TGTGCCAGCAGCCGTACTAGCGCTACCACCGGGGAGCTGTTTTTT.

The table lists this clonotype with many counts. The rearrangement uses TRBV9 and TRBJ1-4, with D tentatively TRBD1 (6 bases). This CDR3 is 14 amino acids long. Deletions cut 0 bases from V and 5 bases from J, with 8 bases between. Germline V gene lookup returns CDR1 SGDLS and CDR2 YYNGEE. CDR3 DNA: TGTGCCAGCAGCGTAGGGACAGTCAATGAAAAACTGTTTTTT. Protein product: CASSVGTVNEKLFF. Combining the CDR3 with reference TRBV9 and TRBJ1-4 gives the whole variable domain DSGVTQTPKHLITATGQRVTLRCSPRSGDLSVYWYQQSLDQGLQFLIQYYNGEERAKGNILERFSAQQFPDLHSELNLSSLELGDSALYFCASSVGTVNEKLFFGSGTQLSVL.

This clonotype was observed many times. The DNA for the CDR3 is TGTGCCACCAGTGATTCAGCGGGAGGTTTCGCCGGGGAGCTGTTTTTT. It translates to CATSDSAGGFAGELFF. V usage is TRBV24-1 and J usage is TRBJ2-2; TRBD2 matches 9 bases. V dropped 2 bases and J dropped 6; count of bases not matched to a gene: 6. Germline assignment: CDR1 KGHDR and CDR2 SFDVKD. The CDR3 extends over 16 amino acids.

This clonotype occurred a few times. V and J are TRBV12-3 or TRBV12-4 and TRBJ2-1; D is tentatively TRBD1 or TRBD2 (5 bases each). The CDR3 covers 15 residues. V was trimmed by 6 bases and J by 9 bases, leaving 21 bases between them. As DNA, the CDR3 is TGTGCCAGCAGCCGACCGGGACCCGGCCAAGCTGAGCAGTTCTTC. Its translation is CASSRPGPGQAEQFF.

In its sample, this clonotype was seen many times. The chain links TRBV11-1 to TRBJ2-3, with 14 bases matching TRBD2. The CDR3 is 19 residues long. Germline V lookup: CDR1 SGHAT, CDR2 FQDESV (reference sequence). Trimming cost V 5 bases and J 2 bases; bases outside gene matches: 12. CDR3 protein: CASSRGLAGGSGYTDTQYF. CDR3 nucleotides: TGTGCCAGCAGCCGAGGACTAGCGGGAGGATCTGGCTACACAGATACGCAGTATTTT.

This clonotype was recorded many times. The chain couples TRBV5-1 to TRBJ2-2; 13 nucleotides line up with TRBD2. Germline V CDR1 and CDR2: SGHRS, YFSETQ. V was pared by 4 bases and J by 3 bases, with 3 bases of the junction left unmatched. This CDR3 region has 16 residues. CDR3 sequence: CASSGGLAGYTGELFF. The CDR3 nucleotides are TGCGCCAGCAGCGGGGGACTAGCGGGATACACCGGGGAGCTGTTTTTT.